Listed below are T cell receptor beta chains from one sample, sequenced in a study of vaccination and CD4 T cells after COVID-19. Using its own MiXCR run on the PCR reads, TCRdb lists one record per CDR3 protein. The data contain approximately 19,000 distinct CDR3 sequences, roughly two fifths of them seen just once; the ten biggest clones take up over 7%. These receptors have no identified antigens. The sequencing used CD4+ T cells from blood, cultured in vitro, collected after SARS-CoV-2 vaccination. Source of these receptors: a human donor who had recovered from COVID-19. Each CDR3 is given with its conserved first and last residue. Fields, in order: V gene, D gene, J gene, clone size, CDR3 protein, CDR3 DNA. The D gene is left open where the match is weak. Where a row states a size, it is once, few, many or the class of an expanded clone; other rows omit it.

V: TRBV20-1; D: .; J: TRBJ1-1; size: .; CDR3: CSARAFGRENTEAFF; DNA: TGCAGTGCTAGAGCTTTTGGGCGGGAGAACACTGAAGCTTTCTTT
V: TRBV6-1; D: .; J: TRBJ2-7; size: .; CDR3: CASMRNSYEQYF; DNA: TGTGCCAGCATGAGGAACTCCTACGAGCAGTACTTC
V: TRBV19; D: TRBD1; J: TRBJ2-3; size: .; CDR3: CASSRPGQGTDTQYF; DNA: TGTGCCAGTAGCCGACCGGGACAGGGGACAGATACGCAGTATTTT
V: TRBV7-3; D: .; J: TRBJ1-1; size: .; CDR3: CASSSLAGAEAFF; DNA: TGTGCCAGCAGCTCCCTGGCGGGCGCTGAAGCTTTCTTT
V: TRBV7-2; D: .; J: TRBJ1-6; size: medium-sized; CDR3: CASSLDRYSPLHF; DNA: TGTGCCAGCAGCTTAGACCGGTATTCACCCCTCCACTTT
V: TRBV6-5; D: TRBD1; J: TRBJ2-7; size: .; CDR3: CASSYEGTGAYEQYF; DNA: TGTGCCAGCAGTTACGAGGGGACAGGGGCCTACGAGCAGTACTTC
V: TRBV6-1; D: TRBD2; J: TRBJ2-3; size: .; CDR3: CASNTGLAGSDTQYF; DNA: TGTGCCAGCAATACGGGACTAGCGGGGTCAGATACGCAGTATTTT
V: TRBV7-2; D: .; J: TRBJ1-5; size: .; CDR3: CASSLDRVDQPQHF; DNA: TGTGCCAGCAGCTTAGACAGGGTTGATCAGCCCCAGCATTTT
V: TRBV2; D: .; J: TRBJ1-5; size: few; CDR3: CASSEALGGRQPQHF; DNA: TGTGCCAGCAGTGAAGCGCTTGGGGGCCGTCAGCCCCAGCATTTT
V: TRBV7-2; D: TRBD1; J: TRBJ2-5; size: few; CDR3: CASTVGLGQYGTQYF; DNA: TGTGCCAGCACCGTTGGGTTGGGACAGTATGGGACCCAGTACTTC
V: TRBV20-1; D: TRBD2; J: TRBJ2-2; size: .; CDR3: CSASVGTSGGNTGELFF; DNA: TGCAGTGCTAGTGTAGGGACTAGCGGGGGGAACACCGGGGAGCTGTTTTTT
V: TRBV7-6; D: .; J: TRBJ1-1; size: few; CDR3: CASSPGGWGLNTEAFF; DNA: TGTGCCAGCAGCCCGGGTGGCTGGGGGCTGAACACTGAAGCTTTCTTT
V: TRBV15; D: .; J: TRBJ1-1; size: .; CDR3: CATSREPGPNTEAFF; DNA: TGTGCCACCAGCAGAGAGCCAGGGCCGAACACTGAAGCTTTCTTT
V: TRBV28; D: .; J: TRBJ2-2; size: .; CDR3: CASTRHGGRSNTGELFF; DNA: TGTGCCAGCACCCGACACGGGGGCCGTTCGAACACCGGGGAGCTGTTTTTT
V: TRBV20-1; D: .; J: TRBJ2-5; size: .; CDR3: CSARDYDKETQYF; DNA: TGCAGTGCTAGAGATTACGACAAAGAGACCCAGTACTTC
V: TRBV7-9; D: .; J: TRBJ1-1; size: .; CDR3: CASSGSRGPLRAFF; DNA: TGTGCCAGCAGCGGATCCCGGGGCCCTCTCAGGGCTTTCTTT
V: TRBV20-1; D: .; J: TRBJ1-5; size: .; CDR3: CSGQTRTWANQPQHF; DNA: TGCAGTGGCCAGACCCGGACATGGGCCAATCAGCCCCAGCATTTT
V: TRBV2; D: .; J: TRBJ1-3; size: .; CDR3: CASKTDGGRTGNTIYF; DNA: TGTGCCAGCAAAACAGATGGGGGCAGGACTGGAAACACCATATATTTT
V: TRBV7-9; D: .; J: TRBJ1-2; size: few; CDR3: CASSLAGGGALGYTF; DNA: TGTGCCAGCAGCTTAGCCGGGGGAGGGGCATTGGGCTACACCTTC
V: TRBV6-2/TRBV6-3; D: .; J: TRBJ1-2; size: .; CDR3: CASSYARGRTLVYGYTF; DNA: TGTGCCAGCAGTTACGCCCGGGGACGGACGCTCGTCTATGGCTACACCTTC
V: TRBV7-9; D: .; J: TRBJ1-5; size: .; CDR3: CASSLAQGVYQPQHF; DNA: TGTGCCAGCAGCTTAGCACAGGGAGTCTATCAGCCCCAGCATTTT
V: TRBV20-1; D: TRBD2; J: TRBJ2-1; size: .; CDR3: CSARIATSGINRYNEQFF; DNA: TGCAGTGCTAGAATTGCGACTAGCGGGATCAACCGGTACAATGAGCAGTTCTTC
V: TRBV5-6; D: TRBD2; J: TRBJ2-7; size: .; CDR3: CASSLAGTRSNEQYF; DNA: TGTGCCAGCAGCTTAGCAGGGACTAGAAGCAACGAGCAGTACTTC
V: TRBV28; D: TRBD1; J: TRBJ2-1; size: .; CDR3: CASSPGHGTDNEQFF; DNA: TGTGCCAGCAGTCCGGGACACGGGACAGACAATGAGCAGTTCTTC
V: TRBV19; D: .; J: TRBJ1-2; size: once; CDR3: CASSPDVLNFYGYTF; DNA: TGTGCCAGTAGTCCCGACGTCCTTAACTTCTATGGCTACACCTTC
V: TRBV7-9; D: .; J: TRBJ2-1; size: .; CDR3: CASSQSPYNEQFF; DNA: TGTGCCAGCAGCCAGTCTCCTTACAATGAGCAGTTCTTC
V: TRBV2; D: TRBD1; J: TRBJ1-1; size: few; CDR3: CASSEEPGQGSEAFF; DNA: TGTGCCAGCAGTGAGGAGCCGGGACAGGGATCTGAAGCTTTCTTT
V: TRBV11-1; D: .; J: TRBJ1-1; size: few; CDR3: CASRPRQDTEAFF; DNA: TGTGCCAGCAGACCCCGACAGGACACTGAAGCTTTCTTT
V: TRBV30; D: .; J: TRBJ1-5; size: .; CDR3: CAWAEGPHNQPQHF; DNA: TGTGCCTGGGCCGAGGGGCCCCACAATCAGCCCCAGCATTTT
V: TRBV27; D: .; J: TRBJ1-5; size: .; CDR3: CASNMAGTGNQPQHF; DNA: TGTGCCAGCAATATGGCAGGGACGGGCAATCAGCCCCAGCATTTT
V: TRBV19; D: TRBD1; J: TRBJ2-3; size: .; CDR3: CASSTFGQGVTDTQYF; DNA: TGTGCCAGTAGCACATTCGGGCAGGGGGTCACAGATACGCAGTATTTT
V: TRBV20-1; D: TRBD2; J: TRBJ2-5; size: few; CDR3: CSARVLAGYEETQYF; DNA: TGCAGTGCTAGAGTACTAGCGGGGTATGAAGAGACCCAGTACTTC
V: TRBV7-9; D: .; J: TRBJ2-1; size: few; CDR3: CASSLARGLTGDNEQFF; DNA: TGTGCCAGCAGCTTGGCCAGGGGTCTGACTGGAGACAATGAGCAGTTCTTC
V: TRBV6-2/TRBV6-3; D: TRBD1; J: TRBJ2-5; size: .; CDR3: CASSSRQGQETQYF; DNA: TGTGCCAGCAGTTCCAGACAGGGCCAAGAGACCCAGTACTTC
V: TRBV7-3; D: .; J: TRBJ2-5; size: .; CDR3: CASSSQSGVQETQYF; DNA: TGTGCCAGCAGCTCCCAGTCGGGGGTACAAGAGACCCAGTACTTC
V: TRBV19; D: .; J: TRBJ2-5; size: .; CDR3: CASSMRGQQETQYF; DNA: TGTGCCAGTAGTATGAGAGGACAGCAAGAGACCCAGTACTTC
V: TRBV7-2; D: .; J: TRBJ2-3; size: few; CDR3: CASSPGLQRDTQYF; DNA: TGTGCCAGCAGCCCGGGACTCCAAAGAGATACGCAGTATTTT